Sequencing of this T cell receptor (beta chain) was carried out in a study of blood T cell repertoires in COVID-19. About the research overall: Samples came from the United States, Italy and Spain, spanning acute and convalescent COVID-19. Sample material is recorded as cDNA or gDNA derived from T cells, B-cell-depleted T cells, or PBMCs.

In the study's own analysis: Reference gene primers were amplified, and this amplification served to estimate nucleated cell counts. Profiled with immunoSEQ multiplex PCR; TCRdb holds only in-frame clones, not every one. V and J calls and clone size are copied from that table; D and trimming were computed from the DNA. The data show roughly 290,000 clones, with roughly four fifths seen just once and about a sixth held by the top ten. The CDR3 has 16 residues. Germline assignment: CDR1 LNHDA and CDR2 SQIVND (reference sequence). V shed 5 bases and J 0 bases; nucleotides not matched to a gene: 7. The chain couples TRBV19 to TRBJ2-1, with 7 bases lining up with TRBD1. Sequencing was carried out using peripheral blood. The sequence came from a person between 65 and 80 years old with COVID-19, enrolled during active disease. CDR3 residues: CASSQSAGGSYNEQFF. Written as DNA, the CDR3 is TGTGCCAGTAGTCAGAGCGCAGGGGGCTCCTACAATGAGCAGTTCTTC.